This entry lists 15 T cell receptor beta chains sequenced from one sample in a study of cytomegalovirus exposure and HLA in healthy donors. The PCR contained 60 Vbeta and 13 Jbeta primers. Assay: immunoSEQ multiplex PCR; the TCRdb copy retains only in-frame clones and omits some. The sample has some 130,000 clones; roughly 77% are singletons. Material: PBMCs. These TCRs come from a man younger than 40 in good health.

The chain uses TRBV18 and TRBJ2-1; 7 bases are shared with TRBD1. In germline, CDR1 is KGHSH, CDR2 LQKENI. CDR3 length equals 13 residues. Unmatched junction bases numbered 4, after V lost 2 bases and J lost 9 bases. The CDR3 is CASSPDRVGEQFF. CDR3 bases: TGTGCCAGCTCACCAGACAGGGTGGGTGAGCAGTTCTTC.

The chain carries TRBV7-9 and TRBJ1-2, with unresolved D. There are 14 residues in the CDR3. V dropped 5 bases and J dropped 4 bases, with 14 bases sitting between them. The germline CDR1 and CDR2 sequences are SEHNR and FQNEAQ (reference sequence). The CDR3 region has the DNA TGTGCCAGCAGCCCCCTTTCTCAGTCCTATGGCTACACCTTC. Residues: CASSPLSQSYGYTF.

V gene TRBV7-9 combines with J gene TRBJ1-1; D possibly corresponds to TRBD1 (6 bases). The germline V gene has CDR1 SEHNR and CDR2 FQNEAQ (reference sequence). V lost 1 base, J lost 7 bases, and 7 bases lay in between. The CDR3 runs 12 residues. CDR3 protein: CASSLVGGEAFF. The CDR3 nucleotides read TGTGCCAGCAGCTTAGTAGGGGGTGAAGCTTTCTTT.

This chain joins TRBV28 and TRBJ1-5; D is unresolved. The CDR3 loop spans 14 amino acids. Trimming removed 6 bases at V and 3 bases at J, with 12 bases between. The germline V gene has CDR1 MDHEN and CDR2 SYDVKM. This CDR3 is CASSRTAANQPQHF. In DNA, the CDR3 is TGTGCCAGCAGCCGAACAGCAGCCAATCAGCCCCAGCATTTT.

V and J are TRBV2 and TRBJ2-7; perhaps TRBD2 as D (5 bases). This CDR3 spans 13 amino acids. V was cut by 7 bases and J by 2 bases, with 12 bases left in between. The germline gives CDR1 SNHLY, CDR2 FYNNEI. As DNA, the CDR3 is TGTGCCAGCAAACGGGGTTTGACCTACGAGCAGTACTTC. It yields the protein CASKRGLTYEQYF.

This rearrangement joins TRBV7-8 to TRBJ2-1; TRBD2 is a possible D gene (6 bases). Trimming shortened V by 1 base and J by 9 bases, and 13 bases separated the two germline ends. CDR1 is SGHVS and CDR2 is FQNEAQ in the germline V gene. This CDR3 comprises 14 residues. CDR3 in DNA: TGTGCCAGCAGCTTAGTGGTCGGGGGAGGTGAGCAGTTCTTC. It yields the protein CASSLVVGGGEQFF.

The chain carries TRBV5-8 and TRBJ2-7; D might be TRBD1 (5 bases). CDR1 is SGHTS and CDR2 is YDEGEE in the germline V gene. V was pared by 0 bases and J by 6 bases, with 10 bases between. This CDR3 contains 13 residues. The CDR3 nucleotides are TGTGCCAGCAGCTTGGTAGGGGTCTCCGAGCAGTACTTC. It specifies CASSLVGVSEQYF.

This clone occurred a few times. The CDR3 here is CASSPNPGTSGPTDTQYF. The CDR3 nucleotides are TGTGCCAGCAGTCCCAACCCCGGGACTAGCGGGCCCACAGATACGCAGTATTTT. The J gene is TRBJ2-3, the V gene TRBV28; 12 bases are shared with TRBD2. V trimming: 5 bases; J trimming: 2 bases; junction bases outside the gene matches: 11. CDR1 is MDHEN and CDR2 is SYDVKM in the germline V gene. The CDR3 spans 18 residues.

This clone was recorded once. The rearrangement links TRBV7-2 to TRBJ2-2; 11 bases fit TRBD2. The CDR3 contains 14 residues. The germline V gene has CDR1 SGHTA and CDR2 FQGNSA. Trimming removed 5 bases from V and 8 bases from J; junction bases left unmatched: 4. The CDR3 sequence: CASSPVAGGGELFF. As DNA, the CDR3 is TGTGCCAGCAGCCCCGTAGCGGGAGGGGGGGAGCTGTTTTTT.

In this sample, this clone turned up a few times. The chain combines TRBV7-3 with TRBJ2-1, with D perhaps TRBD2 (5 bases). Trimming removed 2 bases from V and 8 bases from J, with 10 bases in between. Germline V gene lookup returns CDR1 SGHTA and CDR2 FQGTGA. The CDR3 is made up of 13 amino acids. The CDR3 protein is CASSLLARHEQFF. For the CDR3, the DNA is TGTGCCAGCAGCTTACTAGCTAGGCATGAGCAGTTCTTC.

This chain connects TRBV19 to TRBJ2-1; the match to TRBD2 covers 9 bases. V shed 9 bases and J 7 bases; nucleotides not matched to a gene: 10. The CDR3 has 14 amino acids. Germline V gene lookup returns CDR1 LNHDA and CDR2 SQIVND (reference sequence). The DNA of the CDR3 is TGTGCCAGCTCGACTAGCGGTTCTACTAATGAGCAGTTCTTC. Translating gives CASSTSGSTNEQFF.

The chain carries TRBV18 and TRBJ1-1; D not resolved. CDR1 is KGHSH and CDR2 is LQKENI in the germline V gene. Trimming pared 3 bases from V and 4 bases from J, leaving 12 bases between. CDR3 length: 14 amino acids. The chain's CDR3 is CASSPDGRGTEAFF. CDR3 nucleotide sequence: TGTGCCAGCTCACCCGACGGAAGAGGCACTGAAGCTTTCTTT.

On this clone: A read error may account for a junction end that differs from germline. The chain combines TRBV7-9 with TRBJ2-2; 9 nucleotides line up with TRBD1. Per the germline V gene, CDR1 is SEHNR and CDR2 is FQNEAQ (reference sequence). The CDR3 extends over 16 amino acids. DNA for the CDR3: TGTTCCAGCAGCCTTTCCGGGACAGGGAATACCGGGGAGCTGTTTTTT. It is translated as CSSSLSGTGNTGELFF.

This chain joins TRBV28 and TRBJ2-7, with 10 positions matching TRBD1. J lost 3 bases, V lost 2 bases, and 4 bases had no gene match. Germline V gene lookup returns CDR1 MDHEN and CDR2 SYDVKM. This CDR3 has 15 amino acids. CDR3 amino acids: CASSLRTGGIYEQYF. The CDR3 DNA is TGTGCCAGCAGTTTAAGGACAGGGGGAATCTACGAGCAGTACTTC.

The rearrangement links TRBV18 to TRBJ2-7, with 8 bases lining up with TRBD1. V dropped 3 bases and J dropped 5; count of bases not matched to a gene: 6. CDR1 KGHSH and CDR2 LQKENI come from the germline V gene. The CDR3 is 14 residues long. CDR3 region: CASSPNRGRDEQYF. Here the CDR3 DNA reads TGTGCCAGCTCACCGAACAGGGGGAGAGACGAGCAGTACTTC. Supplemented by reference TRBV18 and TRBJ2-7, the full variable domain reads NAGVMQNPRHLVRRRGQEARLRCSPMKGHSHVYWYRQLPEEGLKFMVYLQKENIIDESGMPKERFSAEFPKEGPSILRIQQVVRGDSAAYFCASSPNRGRDEQYFGPGTRLTVT.